Below, one TCR beta chain is given with its context. The table came from immunoSEQ multiplex PCR; TCRdb's copy has only in-frame clones and leaves some out. The repertoire holds approximately 230,000 clones, with approximately 90% as singletons. Germline trimming cut 4 bases from V and 5 bases from J; bases unmatched to any gene: 5. Germline values: CDR1 SGHRS, CDR2 YFSETQ. This CDR3 has 15 residues. The sample comes from a study of blood T cell repertoires in COVID-19. Two consecutive negative NP/OP PCR tests, clearance, or resolved symptoms defined Cohort 3 recovery. The sequenced material came from PBMCs or T cells enriched from blood (not recorded which). The chain has TRBV5-1 and TRBJ2-2; 10 nucleotides line up with TRBD2. The TCR comes from a man between 18 and 35 years old who had recovered from COVID-19. The CDR3 DNA is TGCGCCAGCAGCCCCGGGACTAGCGTTACCGGGGAGCTGTTTTTT. Translation gives CASSPGTSVTGELFF.